This TCR beta chain came from a study of memory CD4+ T cells and cytomegalovirus serostatus. TCRdb keeps only in-frame clones here, not all; method: immunoSEQ multiplex PCR. The sample consists of tens of thousands of clones, around four fifths of them appearing once. The CDR3 runs to 15 residues. Germline lookup yields CDR1 SNHLY and CDR2 FYNNEI. V lost 3 bases, J lost 4 bases, and 12 bases lay in between. Single viable CD3+CD4+CD8-CD45RO+ cells were sorted as the memory CD4+ T cells. Sequenced material: memory CD4+ T cells from blood. The chain employs TRBV2 and TRBJ2-2, with a tentative D call TRBD1 (5 bases). The receptor's source is an adult in good health and CMV-seronegative. Some clones in this sample may be carry-over from other donors' samples. The CDR3 loop is CASSEHRLSTGELFF. As DNA, the CDR3 is TGTGCCAGCAGTGAGCACAGGCTCTCCACCGGGGAGCTGTTTTTT.